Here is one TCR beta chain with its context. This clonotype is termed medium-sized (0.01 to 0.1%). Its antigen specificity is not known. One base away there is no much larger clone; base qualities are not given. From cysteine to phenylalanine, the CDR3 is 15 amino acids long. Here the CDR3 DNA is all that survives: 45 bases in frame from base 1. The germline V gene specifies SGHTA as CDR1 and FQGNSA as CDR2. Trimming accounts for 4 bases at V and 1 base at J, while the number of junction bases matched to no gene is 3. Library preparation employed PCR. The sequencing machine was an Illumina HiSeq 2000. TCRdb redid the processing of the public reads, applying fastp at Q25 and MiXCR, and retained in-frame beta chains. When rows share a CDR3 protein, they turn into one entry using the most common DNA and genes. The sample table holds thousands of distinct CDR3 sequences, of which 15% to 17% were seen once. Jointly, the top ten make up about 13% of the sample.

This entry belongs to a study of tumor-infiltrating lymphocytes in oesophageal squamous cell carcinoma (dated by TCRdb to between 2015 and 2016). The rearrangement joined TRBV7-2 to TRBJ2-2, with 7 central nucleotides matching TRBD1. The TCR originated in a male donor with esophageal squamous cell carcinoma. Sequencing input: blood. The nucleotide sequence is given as TGTGCCAGCAGCTCGCAGGGGGTGAACACCGGGGAGCTGTTTTTT. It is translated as CASSSQGVNTGELFF.